Listed below are T cell receptor beta chains from one sample, sequenced in a study of blood T cells in healthy people across ages. Each CDR3 protein gets one entry after TCRdb re-called the 5' RACE reads with MiXCR. Of approximately 830,000 distinct CDR3 sequences listed, around two thirds were seen once; the top ten hold 28%. Sequencing was performed on blood. The receptors were gathered from a man younger than 45 in good health. Each CDR3 is given with its conserved first and last residue. The order of the fields is D gene, clone size, J gene, V gene, CDR3 DNA, CDR3 protein. The D gene is left open where the match is weak. A row's size may be missing; if present it is once, few, many or a size class.

d_gene: TRBD2; abundance: .; j_gene: TRBJ2-3; v_gene: TRBV20-1; CDR3nt: TGCAGTGCCCGTGGGCTAGCGGAGCAGTATTTT; CDR3aa: CSARGLAEQYF
d_gene: TRBD1; abundance: few; j_gene: TRBJ1-4; v_gene: TRBV6-6; CDR3nt: TGTGCCAGCAGTTATTCCGGGACAGGGGATGAAAAACTGTTTTTT; CDR3aa: CASSYSGTGDEKLFF
d_gene: .; abundance: .; j_gene: TRBJ1-2; v_gene: TRBV12-3/TRBV12-4; CDR3nt: TGTGCCAGCAGTGGCAGGGTCTATGGCTACACCTTC; CDR3aa: CASSGRVYGYTF
d_gene: .; abundance: once; j_gene: TRBJ1-5; v_gene: TRBV20-1; CDR3nt: TGCAGTGCAGCCCCCAGAGTGACGGGCAATCAGCCCCAGCATTTT; CDR3aa: CSAAPRVTGNQPQHF
d_gene: TRBD1; abundance: few; j_gene: TRBJ1-2; v_gene: TRBV10-3; CDR3nt: TGTGCCATCAGTGACTCCTCCGGGACAGTTGGCTACACCTTC; CDR3aa: CAISDSSGTVGYTF
d_gene: .; abundance: .; j_gene: TRBJ2-3; v_gene: TRBV9; CDR3nt: TGTGCCAGCAGCGCAGGCGCTTATCTCACAGATACGCAGTATTTT; CDR3aa: CASSAGAYLTDTQYF
d_gene: .; abundance: .; j_gene: TRBJ1-6; v_gene: TRBV2; CDR3nt: TGTGCCAGCAGTGACCTTGGACATTCACCCCTCCACTTT; CDR3aa: CASSDLGHSPLHF
d_gene: TRBD2; abundance: .; j_gene: TRBJ2-1; v_gene: TRBV7-3; CDR3nt: TGTGCCAGCAGCCGGGAGGGGCCCCGATCCTACAATGAGCAGTTCTTC; CDR3aa: CASSREGPRSYNEQFF
d_gene: .; abundance: few; j_gene: TRBJ2-5; v_gene: TRBV5-1; CDR3nt: TGCGCCAGCAGTCGGGCGGAGCGTATGGAGACCCAGTACTTC; CDR3aa: CASSRAERMETQYF
d_gene: .; abundance: .; j_gene: TRBJ1-6; v_gene: TRBV20-1; CDR3nt: TGCAGTGCTAGAGAGATCGGGACACCCCTCCACTTT; CDR3aa: CSAREIGTPLHF
d_gene: .; abundance: .; j_gene: TRBJ2-7; v_gene: TRBV28; CDR3nt: TGTGCCAGCCAGGCGGTCCCGTCCTACGAGCAGTACTTC; CDR3aa: CASQAVPSYEQYF
d_gene: TRBD2; abundance: .; j_gene: TRBJ2-1; v_gene: TRBV4-3; CDR3nt: TGCGCCAGCAGCCAAGGTGCAGCGGGGGGCGGGGGGTATGAGCAGTTCTTC; CDR3aa: CASSQGAAGGGGYEQFF
d_gene: .; abundance: few; j_gene: TRBJ1-5; v_gene: TRBV7-9; CDR3nt: TGTGCCAGCAGCTTACAAGGAGGTAGTAGCAATCAGCCCCAGCATTTT; CDR3aa: CASSLQGGSSNQPQHF
d_gene: .; abundance: .; j_gene: TRBJ2-3; v_gene: TRBV7-3; CDR3nt: TGTGCCAGCAGCCCCTCAATCGACAGGCCTGACTCCTTCACAGATACGCAGTATTTT; CDR3aa: CASSPSIDRPDSFTDTQYF
d_gene: .; abundance: .; j_gene: TRBJ2-1; v_gene: TRBV27; CDR3nt: TGTGCCAGCAGGGGGGCCGGAAGCTCCTACGATGAGCAGTTCTTC; CDR3aa: CASRGAGSSYDEQFF
d_gene: TRBD1; abundance: .; j_gene: TRBJ2-3; v_gene: TRBV12-3/TRBV12-4; CDR3nt: TGTGCCAGCATAGAGGACAGGGGCGGTGGCACAGATACGCAGTATTTT; CDR3aa: CASIEDRGGGTDTQYF
d_gene: .; abundance: .; j_gene: TRBJ1-2; v_gene: TRBV20-1; CDR3nt: TGCAGTGCGGTGGGGGCTCAGGGGTATGGCTACACCTTC; CDR3aa: CSAVGAQGYGYTF
d_gene: TRBD1; abundance: .; j_gene: TRBJ2-1; v_gene: TRBV2; CDR3nt: TGTGCCAGCAGTAGACAGGGTACCTACGAGCAGTTCTTC; CDR3aa: CASSRQGTYEQFF
d_gene: .; abundance: .; j_gene: TRBJ2-7; v_gene: TRBV2; CDR3nt: TGTGCCAGCAGTGCTTGGGACTTTAGAACCTACGAGCAGTACTTC; CDR3aa: CASSAWDFRTYEQYF
d_gene: .; abundance: .; j_gene: TRBJ2-3; v_gene: TRBV6-5; CDR3nt: TGTGCCAGCAGTTGGTTGGCAGGAGGCACAGATACGCAGTATTTT; CDR3aa: CASSWLAGGTDTQYF
d_gene: TRBD1; abundance: .; j_gene: TRBJ2-7; v_gene: TRBV20-1; CDR3nt: TGCAGTGCTAGTATGTCGGGACAGAGGATGGAGGAGCAGTACTTC; CDR3aa: CSASMSGQRMEEQYF
d_gene: .; abundance: .; j_gene: TRBJ2-1; v_gene: TRBV6-2/TRBV6-3; CDR3nt: TGTGCCAGCAGTTACGGCCCATCATACGAGCAGTTCTTC; CDR3aa: CASSYGPSYEQFF
d_gene: .; abundance: .; j_gene: TRBJ1-2; v_gene: TRBV6-5; CDR3nt: TGTGCCAGCAGTGAAACAGAGGACTATGGCTACACCTTC; CDR3aa: CASSETEDYGYTF
d_gene: TRBD2; abundance: .; j_gene: TRBJ2-7; v_gene: TRBV9; CDR3nt: TGTGCCAGCAACCTCGGGGGGTACTCCTACGAGCAGTACTTC; CDR3aa: CASNLGGYSYEQYF
d_gene: .; abundance: once; j_gene: TRBJ2-5; v_gene: TRBV19; CDR3nt: TGTGCCAGTAGTATTTGGGTTCGGGAGACCCAGTACTTC; CDR3aa: CASSIWVRETQYF
d_gene: .; abundance: .; j_gene: TRBJ1-1; v_gene: TRBV25-1; CDR3nt: TGTGCCAGCAGTGCCCAGACAGATCCGCAGGCGGGAGCTTTCTTT; CDR3aa: CASSAQTDPQAGAFF
d_gene: TRBD1; abundance: .; j_gene: TRBJ2-3; v_gene: TRBV7-3; CDR3nt: TGTGCCAGCAGCTTTACAGGGGCTAGGGCAGATACGCAGTATTTT; CDR3aa: CASSFTGARADTQYF
d_gene: .; abundance: .; j_gene: TRBJ1-6; v_gene: TRBV27; CDR3nt: TGTGCCAGCAGCGTGGGCCATAATTCACCCCTCCACTTT; CDR3aa: CASSVGHNSPLHF
d_gene: TRBD1; abundance: .; j_gene: TRBJ1-4; v_gene: TRBV13; CDR3nt: TGTGCCAGCAGCCGGAGACAGGGAGGTCGGACTAATGAAAAACTGTTTTTT; CDR3aa: CASSRRQGGRTNEKLFF
d_gene: .; abundance: once; j_gene: TRBJ1-2; v_gene: TRBV7-2; CDR3nt: TGTGCCAGCAGCTCGACCCCCGGGACGACCTATGGCTACACCTTC; CDR3aa: CASSSTPGTTYGYTF
d_gene: .; abundance: few; j_gene: TRBJ1-5; v_gene: TRBV18; CDR3nt: TGTGCCAGCTCACCACCGGGGGCGGATCGCAATCAGCCCCAGCATTTT; CDR3aa: CASSPPGADRNQPQHF
d_gene: .; abundance: .; j_gene: TRBJ1-6; v_gene: TRBV7-2; CDR3nt: TGTGCCAGCAGCTTAGGTTTGGGAGGGGTCAATTCACCCCTCCACTTT; CDR3aa: CASSLGLGGVNSPLHF
d_gene: .; abundance: .; j_gene: TRBJ1-2; v_gene: TRBV7-9; CDR3nt: TGTGCCAGCAGCGGAGGGGCTCACGGGGATTTTTACTCGGGCTACACCTTC; CDR3aa: CASSGGAHGDFYSGYTF
d_gene: .; abundance: .; j_gene: TRBJ1-2; v_gene: TRBV27; CDR3nt: TGTGCCAGCAGTATAAAGGGGTTCTATGGCTACACCTTC; CDR3aa: CASSIKGFYGYTF
d_gene: .; abundance: .; j_gene: TRBJ2-3; v_gene: TRBV3-1; CDR3nt: TGTGCCAGCGCTCAAATCGATACGCAGTATTTT; CDR3aa: CASAQIDTQYF
d_gene: TRBD1; abundance: .; j_gene: TRBJ2-5; v_gene: TRBV29-1; CDR3nt: TGCAGCGCGATCAGGGGGCAGTGGGTCCAAGAGACCCAGTACTTC; CDR3aa: CSAIRGQWVQETQYF
d_gene: .; abundance: .; j_gene: TRBJ2-1; v_gene: TRBV24-1; CDR3nt: TGTGCCACCAGTGACCCTGCGAGGGGGGCCGGGGCCGGATACAATGAGCAGTTCTTC; CDR3aa: CATSDPARGAGAGYNEQFF
d_gene: .; abundance: .; j_gene: TRBJ1-2; v_gene: TRBV12-3/TRBV12-4; CDR3nt: TGTGCCAGCAGCAAAATGAGGAGGGACTATGGCTACACCTTC; CDR3aa: CASSKMRRDYGYTF
d_gene: .; abundance: few; j_gene: TRBJ1-5; v_gene: TRBV12-3/TRBV12-4; CDR3nt: TGTGCCAGCAGTTTCGGGGGCAAACAGCCCCAGCATTTT; CDR3aa: CASSFGGKQPQHF
d_gene: TRBD2; abundance: .; j_gene: TRBJ2-5; v_gene: TRBV7-2; CDR3nt: TGTGCCAGCAGCCTCGACCCCGGACTAGCGGGACTCAAGACCCAGTACTTC; CDR3aa: CASSLDPGLAGLKTQYF
d_gene: TRBD2; abundance: .; j_gene: TRBJ2-3; v_gene: TRBV6-5; CDR3nt: TGTGCCAGTGCGTGGCGGGGGTTAGATACGCAGTATTTT; CDR3aa: CASAWRGLDTQYF
d_gene: .; abundance: few; j_gene: TRBJ2-6; v_gene: TRBV3-1; CDR3nt: TGTGCCAGCAGCCAAGGACCGTTTGAGGCCAACGTCCTGACTTTC; CDR3aa: CASSQGPFEANVLTF
d_gene: .; abundance: .; j_gene: TRBJ1-1; v_gene: TRBV6-5; CDR3nt: TGTGCCAGCAGTTACGACAGGTGGGTCACTGAAGCTTTCTTT; CDR3aa: CASSYDRWVTEAFF
d_gene: TRBD1; abundance: .; j_gene: TRBJ2-7; v_gene: TRBV9; CDR3nt: TGTGCCAGCAGCCCCCACGGGACAGGTTCCTACGAGCAGTACTTC; CDR3aa: CASSPHGTGSYEQYF
d_gene: TRBD1; abundance: .; j_gene: TRBJ1-1; v_gene: TRBV9; CDR3nt: TGTGCCAGCAGCCGACCTCGAACAGGGGGCTTGAACACTGAAGCTTTCTTT; CDR3aa: CASSRPRTGGLNTEAFF
d_gene: .; abundance: .; j_gene: TRBJ1-1; v_gene: TRBV6-5; CDR3nt: TGTGCCAGCAGCTACGGGACGGGCACTGAAGCTTTCTTT; CDR3aa: CASSYGTGTEAFF
d_gene: TRBD2; abundance: .; j_gene: TRBJ2-3; v_gene: TRBV3-1; CDR3nt: TGTGCCAGCGGGAGGGAAAGACCAGATACGCAGTATTTT; CDR3aa: CASGRERPDTQYF
d_gene: TRBD1; abundance: few; j_gene: TRBJ2-7; v_gene: TRBV2; CDR3nt: TGTGCCAGCACCAGGGGGACAGGGGGCCACGAGCAGTACTTC; CDR3aa: CASTRGTGGHEQYF
d_gene: .; abundance: .; j_gene: TRBJ2-7; v_gene: TRBV20-1; CDR3nt: TGCAGTGCCATCCCCCGGGAGAATTACGAGCAGTACTTC; CDR3aa: CSAIPRENYEQYF
d_gene: .; abundance: few; j_gene: TRBJ2-1; v_gene: TRBV3-1; CDR3nt: TGTGCCAGCAGCCAGGGAGTTTTGAGAAATGAGCAGTTCTTC; CDR3aa: CASSQGVLRNEQFF
d_gene: .; abundance: .; j_gene: TRBJ2-5; v_gene: TRBV12-3/TRBV12-4; CDR3nt: TGTGCCAGCAGCCCGCCCTCGACTCTCCACCAAGGGACCCAGTACTTC; CDR3aa: CASSPPSTLHQGTQYF
d_gene: TRBD2; abundance: .; j_gene: TRBJ2-7; v_gene: TRBV30; CDR3nt: TGTGCCTGGAGCTCCCTTGTGACTAGCGGGGTCTACGAGCAGTACTTC; CDR3aa: CAWSSLVTSGVYEQYF